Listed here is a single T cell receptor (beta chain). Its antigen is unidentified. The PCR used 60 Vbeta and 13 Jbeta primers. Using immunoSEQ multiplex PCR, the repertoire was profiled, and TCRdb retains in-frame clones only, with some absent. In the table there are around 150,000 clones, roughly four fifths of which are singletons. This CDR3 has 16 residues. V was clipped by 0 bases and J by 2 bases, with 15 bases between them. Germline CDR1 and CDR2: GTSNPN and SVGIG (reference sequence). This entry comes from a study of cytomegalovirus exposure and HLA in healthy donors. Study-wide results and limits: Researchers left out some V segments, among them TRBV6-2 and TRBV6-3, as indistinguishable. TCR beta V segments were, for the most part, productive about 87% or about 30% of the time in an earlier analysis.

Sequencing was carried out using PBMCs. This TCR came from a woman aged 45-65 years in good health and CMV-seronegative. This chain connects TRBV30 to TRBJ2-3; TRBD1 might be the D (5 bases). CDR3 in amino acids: CAWSVPGSDDTDTQYF. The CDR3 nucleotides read TGTGCCTGGAGTGTACCAGGGTCTGATGACACAGATACGCAGTATTTT.